The clone carrying this TCR beta chain came up a few times. Its specificity is unknown. This entry is derived from a study of blood T cells in healthy people across ages. Study at large: Template switching captured about one barcoded beta molecule per two T cells. The study, taken as a whole, reports: There were more naive CD4+ cells and higher diversity in long-lived donors than in aged donors. With naive T cell percentage, TCR beta diversity showed a strong correlation.

PCR was performed a second time for about 7 to 12 cycles using a sample-barcoded 5' primer and a J-beta primer mix. TCRdb reanalysed the 5' RACE reads using MiXCR and keeps one entry per CDR3 protein. Of 600,000 to 850,000 distinct CDR3 sequences listed, 20% to 25% are singletons. Germline CDR1 LGHDT, CDR2 YNNKEL (reference sequence). Losses at the gene ends were 6 bases for V and 13 bases for J; bases not matched to a gene: 22. The CDR3 is 17 residues long. In addition, the sample was reused for a study of T cells of mothers and their children.

Sequenced material: blood. The clonotype originates from a boy between 10 and 17 years old in good health. The chain uses TRBV3-1 and TRBJ1-2; TRBD1 aligns across 11 bases. CDR3: CASRLIIRTGGASSITF. The CDR3 DNA follows: TGTGCCAGCAGACTAATAATTCGGACAGGGGGCGCCAGCTCTATCACCTTC.